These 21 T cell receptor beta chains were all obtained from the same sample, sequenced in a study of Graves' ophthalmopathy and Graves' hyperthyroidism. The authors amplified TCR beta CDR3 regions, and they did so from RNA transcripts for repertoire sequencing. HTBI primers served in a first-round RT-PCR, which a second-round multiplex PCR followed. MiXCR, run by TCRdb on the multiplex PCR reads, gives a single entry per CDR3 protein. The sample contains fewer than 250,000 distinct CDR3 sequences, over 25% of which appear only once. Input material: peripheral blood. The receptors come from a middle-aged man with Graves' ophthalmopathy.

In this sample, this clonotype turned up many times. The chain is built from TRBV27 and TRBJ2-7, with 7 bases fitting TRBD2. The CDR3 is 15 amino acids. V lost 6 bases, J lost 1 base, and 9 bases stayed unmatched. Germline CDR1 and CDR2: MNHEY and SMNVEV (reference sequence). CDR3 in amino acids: CASRPLAGASYEQYF. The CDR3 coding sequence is TGTGCCAGCAGACCTCTCGCGGGAGCTTCCTACGAGCAGTACTTC.

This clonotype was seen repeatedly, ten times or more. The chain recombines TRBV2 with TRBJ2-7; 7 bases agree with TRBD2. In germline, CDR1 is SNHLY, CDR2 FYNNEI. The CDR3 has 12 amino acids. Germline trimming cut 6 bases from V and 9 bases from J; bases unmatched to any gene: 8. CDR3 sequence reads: CASSPDGRRQYF. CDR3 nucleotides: TGTGCCAGCAGCCCGGACGGGAGGCGGCAGTACTTC. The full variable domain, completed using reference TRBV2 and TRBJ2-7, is EPEVTQTPSHQVTQMGQEVILRCVPISNHLYFYWYRQILGQKVEFLVSFYNNEISEKSEIFDDQFSVERPDGSNFTLKIRSTKLEDSAMYFCASSPDGRRQYFGPGTRLTVT.

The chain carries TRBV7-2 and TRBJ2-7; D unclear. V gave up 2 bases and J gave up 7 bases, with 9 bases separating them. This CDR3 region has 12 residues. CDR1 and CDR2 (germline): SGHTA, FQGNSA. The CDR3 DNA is TGTGCCAGCAGCTTATCCCCCAGAGAGCAGTACTTC. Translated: CASSLSPREQYF.

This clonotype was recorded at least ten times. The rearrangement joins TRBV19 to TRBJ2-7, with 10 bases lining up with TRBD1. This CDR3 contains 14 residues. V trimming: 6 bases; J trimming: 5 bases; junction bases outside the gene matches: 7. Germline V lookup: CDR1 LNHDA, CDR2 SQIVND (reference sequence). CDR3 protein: CASSRTGGGHEQYF. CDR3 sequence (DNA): TGTGCCAGTAGCCGGACAGGGGGAGGCCACGAGCAGTACTTC.

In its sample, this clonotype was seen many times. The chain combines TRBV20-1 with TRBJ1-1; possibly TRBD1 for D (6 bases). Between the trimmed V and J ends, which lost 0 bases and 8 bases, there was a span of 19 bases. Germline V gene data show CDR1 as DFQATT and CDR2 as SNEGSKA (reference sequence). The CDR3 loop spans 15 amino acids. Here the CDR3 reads CSARDWLGGNEEAFF. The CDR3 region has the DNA TGCAGTGCTAGAGATTGGTTGGGGGGCAATGAAGAAGCTTTCTTT.

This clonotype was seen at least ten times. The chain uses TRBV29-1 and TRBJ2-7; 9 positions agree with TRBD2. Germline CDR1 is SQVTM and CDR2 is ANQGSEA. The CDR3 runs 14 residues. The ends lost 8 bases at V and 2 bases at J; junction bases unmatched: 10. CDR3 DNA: TGCAGCCCCCGGGGGGCGGGAGGGCCCTACGAGCAGTACTTC. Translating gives CSPRGAGGPYEQYF.

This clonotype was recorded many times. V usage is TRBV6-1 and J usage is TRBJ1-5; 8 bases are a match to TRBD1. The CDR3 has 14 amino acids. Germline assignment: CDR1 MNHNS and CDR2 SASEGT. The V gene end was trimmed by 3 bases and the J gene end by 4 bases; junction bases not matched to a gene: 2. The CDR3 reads CASSDRTGNQPQHF. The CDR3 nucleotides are TGTGCCAGCAGTGATCGGACAGGGAATCAGCCCCAGCATTTT.

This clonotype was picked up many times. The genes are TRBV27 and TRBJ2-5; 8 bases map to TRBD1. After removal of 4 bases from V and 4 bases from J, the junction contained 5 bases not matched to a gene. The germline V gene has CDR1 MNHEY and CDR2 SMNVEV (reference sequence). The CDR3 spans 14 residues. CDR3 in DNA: TGTGCCAGCAGTTCGTCAGGGGGCGGAGAGACCCAGTACTTC. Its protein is CASSSSGGGETQYF.

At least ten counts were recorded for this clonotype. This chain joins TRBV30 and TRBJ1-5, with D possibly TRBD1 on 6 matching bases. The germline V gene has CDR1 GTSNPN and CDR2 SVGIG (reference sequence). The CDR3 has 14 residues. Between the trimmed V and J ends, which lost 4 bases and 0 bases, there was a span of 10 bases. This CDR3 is CAWKRDNSNQPQHF. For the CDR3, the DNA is TGTGCCTGGAAACGGGACAATAGCAATCAGCCCCAGCATTTT.

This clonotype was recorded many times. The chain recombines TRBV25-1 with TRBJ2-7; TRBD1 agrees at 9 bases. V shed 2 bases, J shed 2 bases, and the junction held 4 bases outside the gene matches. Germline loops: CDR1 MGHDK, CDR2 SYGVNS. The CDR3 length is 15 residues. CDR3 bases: TGTGCCAGCAGTGAACCCGGGGACAGGGCCTACGAGCAGTACTTC. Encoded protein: CASSEPGDRAYEQYF.

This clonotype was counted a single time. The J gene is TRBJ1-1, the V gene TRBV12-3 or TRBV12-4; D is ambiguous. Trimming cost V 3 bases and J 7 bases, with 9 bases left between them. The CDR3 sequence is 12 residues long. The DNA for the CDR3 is TGTGCCAGCAGTTTGCCGAAGGGTGAAGCTTTCTTT. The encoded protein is CASSLPKGEAFF.

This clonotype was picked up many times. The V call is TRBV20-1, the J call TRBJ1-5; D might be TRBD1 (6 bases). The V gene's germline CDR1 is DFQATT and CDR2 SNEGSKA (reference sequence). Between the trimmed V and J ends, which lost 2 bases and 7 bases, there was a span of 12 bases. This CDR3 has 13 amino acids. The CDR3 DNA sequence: TGCAGTGCTAGACTACAGGGTAGCCAGCCCCAGCATTTT. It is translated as CSARLQGSQPQHF.

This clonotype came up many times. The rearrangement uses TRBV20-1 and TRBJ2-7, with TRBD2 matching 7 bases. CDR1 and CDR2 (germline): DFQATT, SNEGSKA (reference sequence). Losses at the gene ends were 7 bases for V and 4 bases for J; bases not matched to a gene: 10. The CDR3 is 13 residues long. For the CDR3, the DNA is TGCAGTGTCAGCCAAGGGACTACGTACGAGCAGTACTTC. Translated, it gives CSVSQGTTYEQYF.

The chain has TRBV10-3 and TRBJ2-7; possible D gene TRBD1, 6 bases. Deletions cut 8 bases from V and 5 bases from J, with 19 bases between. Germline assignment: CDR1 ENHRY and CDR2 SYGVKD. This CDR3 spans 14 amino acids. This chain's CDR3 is CAIEGGRSGHEQYF. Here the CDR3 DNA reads TGTGCCATCGAAGGGGGACGGTCGGGGCACGAGCAGTACTTC.

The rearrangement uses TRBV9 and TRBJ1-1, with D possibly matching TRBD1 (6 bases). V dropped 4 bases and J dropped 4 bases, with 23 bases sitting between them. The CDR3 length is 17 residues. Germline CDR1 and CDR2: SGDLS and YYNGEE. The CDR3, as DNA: TGTGCCAGCAGCTTTGAGGGGCACACAGGAGGGGGCACTGAAGCTTTCTTT. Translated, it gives CASSFEGHTGGGTEAFF.

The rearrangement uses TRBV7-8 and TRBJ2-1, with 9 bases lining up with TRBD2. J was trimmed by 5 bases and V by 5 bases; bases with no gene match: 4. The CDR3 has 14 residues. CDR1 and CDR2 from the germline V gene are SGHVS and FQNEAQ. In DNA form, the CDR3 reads TGTGCCAGCAGCCTCCTAGCGGGGAACAATGAGCAGTTCTTC. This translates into CASSLLAGNNEQFF.

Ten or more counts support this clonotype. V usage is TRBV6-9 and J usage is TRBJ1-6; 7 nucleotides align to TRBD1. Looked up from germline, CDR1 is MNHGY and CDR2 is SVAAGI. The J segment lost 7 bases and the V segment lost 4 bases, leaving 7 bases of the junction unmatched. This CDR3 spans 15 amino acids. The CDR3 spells CASSLQGLRNSPLHF. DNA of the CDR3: TGTGCCAGCAGTTTACAGGGGCTTCGGAATTCACCCCTCCACTTT.

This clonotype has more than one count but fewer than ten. CDR3 nucleotide sequence: TGTGCCAGCAGTGAATTGAATAGAAAAGAGACCCAGTACTTC. The encoded protein is CASSELNRKETQYF. This chain links TRBV6-1 with TRBJ2-5; D remains unclear. V was shortened by 2 bases and J by 3 bases, with 10 bases between the two germline ends. Germline values: CDR1 MNHNS, CDR2 SASEGT. CDR3 length: 14 residues.

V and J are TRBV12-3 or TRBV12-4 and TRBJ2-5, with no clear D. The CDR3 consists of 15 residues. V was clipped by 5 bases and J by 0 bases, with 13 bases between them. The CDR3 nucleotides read TGTGCCAGCAGTCCCCGGACGTCGTACCAAGAGACCCAGTACTTC. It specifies CASSPRTSYQETQYF.

Here the CDR3 DNA reads TGTGCCAGCAGTTTAGCGCTGGGCAGGAGCTACGAGCAGTACTTC. Translating it yields CASSLALGRSYEQYF. This chain links TRBV12-3 or TRBV12-4 with TRBJ2-7; D is unresolved. V was cut by 0 bases and J by 3 bases, with 12 bases left in between. The CDR3 sequence is 15 residues long.

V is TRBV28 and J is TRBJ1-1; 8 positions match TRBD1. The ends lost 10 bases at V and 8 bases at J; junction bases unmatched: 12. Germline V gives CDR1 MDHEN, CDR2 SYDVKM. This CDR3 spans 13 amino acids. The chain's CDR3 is CAIEESRGREAFF. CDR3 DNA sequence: TGTGCCATCGAGGAGTCCAGGGGGCGAGAAGCTTTCTTT.